This T cell receptor (beta chain) originates from a study of blood T cells in healthy people across ages (dated by TCRdb to 2015 to 2017). Regarding the research as a whole: In model experiments, roughly one uniquely barcoded TCR beta cDNA molecule per two T cells was captured by template switching. To avoid experimental bias, donors of different ages were distributed randomly across sequencing lanes. To track age-related changes in TCR beta repertoire diversity, the study relied on deep sequencing normalized with unique cDNA molecular identifiers. The donors were divided into four age groups: young (average around 15 years), middle-aged (under 40), aged (about 60) and long-lived (around 80). Using the same blood draw, the study looked at two additional independent replicas of 1 million unique cDNA reads for two donors, one aged 18 to 30 and the other aged 80 or older. General study outcomes and caveats: Observed TCR beta diversity correlated strongly with the percentage of naive T cells measured by flow cytometry. The CMV infection status of donors was not known, potentially confounding age-related changes in expanded clonotypes. Estimates of total diversity based on one million sequenced T cells were regarded as lower bounds and as underestimates. The long-lived group showed more naive CD4+ T cells, fewer expanded clones and increased TCR diversity than the aged group, suggesting age selection. Since profiling was done on bulk unsorted PBMCs, naive and antigen-experienced compartments could not be conclusively compared. As age increased, observed TCR beta diversity per million T cells dropped in a roughly linear way, and a significant reduction was already evident by age around 41.

Systemically healthy Caucasian individuals from Russia, approximately 39 in total and aged roughly 6 to 95 years, were included as donors. Each donor gave around 9 milliliters of peripheral blood, collected into EDTA-treated Vacutainer tubes. Ficoll-Paque density-gradient centrifugation was used to isolate PBMCs, with at least 6.5 million obtained per sample. Trizol reagent was used to extract total RNA from the PBMCs, yielding at least 6 micrograms per sample. Naive CD45RAhigh/CD27high T cell percentages were measured by flow cytometry on a PBMC aliquot from every donor. Notes on this clonotype: This clone's antigen is unknown. This sequence may be a read error, since a much larger clone differs from it by one base.

Libraries were built with 5' RACE. The sequencing machine was an Illumina HiSeq 2500. The second PCR ran for about 6 to 12 cycles and used a J-beta primer mix along with a sample-barcoded 5' primer. Each TCR beta cDNA molecule received a unique molecular identifier from a template-switch 5' adaptor carrying 12 random nucleotides. Each sample yielded at least 3 million CDR3-containing paired-end reads. First-strand cDNA was synthesized from all RNA with the Mint cDNA synthesis kit, primed by a TRBC-specific oligonucleotide. Following uracil-DNA glycosylase treatment, a first 18-cycle PCR with universal primers M1SS and BC2_uni_R was performed on all cDNA. Per the authors' processing: For normalization, 1 million high-quality reads, each with a distinct molecular identifier, were randomly selected from each sample. Instead of being binned into consensus sequences, reads with shared molecular identifiers were discarded. CDR3 identification, clonotype clustering and error correction used MiTCR with a Q25 quality threshold and the strictest error-elimination algorithm. A nonparametric unseen species model with Euler transformation was used to estimate a lower bound on total TCR beta diversity. The public reads were quality trimmed at Q25 with fastp and then assembled into clones with MiXCR by TCRdb, keeping productive beta chains. Duplicate CDR3 protein sequences are folded into a single record with the most common DNA and genes. The V and J calls come from TCRdb's annotation, not from the publication. The sample yields around 1,500,000 distinct CDR3 sequences; roughly 28% were counted once. The top ten clones comprise more than 6% of the sample.

Reading from cysteine to phenylalanine, the CDR3 counts 14 amino acids. Only the CDR3 DNA is retained, 42 bases long and in frame from the first base. The sample was blood. In this chain, TRBV21-1 is recombined with TRBJ2-4; TRBD1 was called by the table and not checked on the DNA. The J call may be faulty, since TRBJ2-5 better matches the DNA end. TRBV21-1 is marked as a pseudogene. This TCR was recovered from a woman in her 30s in good health. The base sequence is TGTACCAGCAGCAAAGAGGGGAGAGGGGAGACCCAGTACTTC. This codes for CTSSKEGRGETQYF.